The 28 T cell receptor beta chains reported below all come from one sample, sequenced in a study of cytomegalovirus exposure and HLA in healthy donors. PCR used 60 Vbeta primers and 13 Jbeta primers. Some clones are missing from TCRdb's copy, which holds only in-frame ones; the method was immunoSEQ multiplex PCR. The sample consists of 150,000 to 200,000 clones, roughly 86% of them appearing once. The sequencing input was PBMCs. These receptors originate from a woman in her late teens or twenties in good health and CMV-seronegative.

The chain recombines TRBV7-2 with TRBJ1-1, with a weak D call TRBD1 (5 bases). The CDR3 runs 15 residues. Germline assignment: CDR1 SGHTA and CDR2 FQGNSA. Deletions cut 10 bases from V and 1 base from J, with 19 bases between. For the CDR3, the DNA is TGTGCCACCCGACCCGCGGGGCAGAAGAACACTGAAGCTTTCTTT. Residues: CATRPAGQKNTEAFF.

CDR3 sequence reads: CASSAWENEKLFF. The CDR3 DNA sequence: TGTGCCAGCAGCGCGTGGGAGAATGAAAAACTGTTTTTT. The chain combines TRBV9 with TRBJ1-4, with D hard to call. V was shortened by 3 bases and J by 5 bases, with 8 bases between the two germline ends. The CDR3 is made up of 13 amino acids. Germline V CDR1 and CDR2: SGDLS, YYNGEE.

V and J are TRBV10-1 and TRBJ1-1; 12 positions match TRBD1. V shed 3 bases, J shed 5 bases, and the junction held 10 bases outside the gene matches. Per germline, CDR1 WNHNN and CDR2 SYGVQD (reference sequence). This CDR3 region has 17 residues. This CDR3 is CASSEPGTGGAGTEAFF. CDR3 bases: TGCGCCAGCAGTGAACCCGGGACAGGGGGCGCGGGGACTGAAGCTTTCTTT.

The CDR3 reads CASSQTSGGAETQYF. CDR3 DNA: TGCGCCAGCAGCCAGACTAGCGGGGGGGCCGAGACCCAGTACTTC. This chain links TRBV10-2 with TRBJ2-5, with 14 bases aligning to TRBD2. V shed 6 bases, J shed 5 bases, and the junction held 5 bases outside the gene matches. CDR3 size: 15 residues. Per the germline V gene, CDR1 is WSHSY and CDR2 is SAAADI.

The chain has TRBV30 and TRBJ1-2, with 7 nucleotides matching TRBD1. The trim removed 2 bases at V and 7 bases at J, leaving 4 bases unmatched. CDR1 and CDR2 from the germline V gene are GTSNPN and SVGIG (reference sequence). CDR3 length: 12 amino acids. CDR3 bases: TGTGCCTGGAGTCATGACAGGGTTGGCTACACCTTC. Translated: CAWSHDRVGYTF.

V is TRBV4-2 and J is TRBJ1-1; the match to TRBD1 covers 7 bases. This CDR3 has 15 amino acids. The ends lost 0 bases at V and 4 bases at J; junction bases unmatched: 5. Germline V gene lookup returns CDR1 LGHNA and CDR2 YNFKEQ. The CDR3 DNA reads TGTGCCAGCAGCCAAGAATACAGGGGAGGCACTGAAGCTTTCTTT. Translation: CASSQEYRGGTEAFF.

The chain is built from TRBV7-6 and TRBJ1-1, with 8 nucleotides matching TRBD1. The CDR3 covers 15 residues. Germline V gives CDR1 SGHVS, CDR2 FNYEAQ. Losses at the gene ends were 5 bases for V and 3 bases for J; bases not matched to a gene: 8. This CDR3 is CASSLSTGEYTEAFF. CDR3 DNA sequence: TGTGCCAGCAGCCTATCGACAGGGGAGTACACTGAAGCTTTCTTT.

V and J are TRBV18 and TRBJ2-5, with a tentative D call TRBD2 (5 bases). Trimming left V 0 bases short and J 2 bases short, with 10 bases between. Per germline, CDR1 KGHSH and CDR2 LQKENI. The CDR3 spans 15 residues. The chain's CDR3 is CASSPPRSGQETQYF. CDR3 nucleotides: TGTGCCAGCTCACCACCCAGGTCGGGACAAGAGACCCAGTACTTC. The full variable domain, with the rest looked up from reference TRBV18 and TRBJ2-5, is NAGVMQNPRHLVRRRGQEARLRCSPMKGHSHVYWYRQLPEEGLKFMVYLQKENIIDESGMPKERFSAEFPKEGPSILRIQQVVRGDSAAYFCASSPPRSGQETQYFGPGTRLLVL.

The genes are TRBV29-1 and TRBJ1-2, with unresolved D. In germline, CDR1 is SQVTM, CDR2 ANQGSEA. CDR3 size: 13 residues. V was cut by 1 base and J by 4 bases, with 10 bases left in between. CDR3 in DNA: TGCAGCGTTGAAGCACCTTCTATCTATGGCTACACCTTC. It specifies CSVEAPSIYGYTF. Looking up the rest from reference TRBV29-1 and TRBJ1-2 gives the full variable domain: SAVISQKPSRDICQRGTSLTIQCQVDSQVTMMFWYRQQPGQSLTLIATANQGSEATYESGFVIDKFPISRPNLTFSTLTVSNMSPEDSSIYLCSVEAPSIYGYTFGSGTRLTVV.

V usage is TRBV7-9 and J usage is TRBJ1-5, with TRBD1 identical over 7 bases. CDR1 is SEHNR and CDR2 is FQNEAQ in the germline V gene (reference sequence). The CDR3 extends over 14 amino acids. J gave up 6 bases and V 4 bases, and 6 bases lay outside the gene matches. CDR3 bases: TGTGCCAGCAGCTCCACAGGGGAAATTCAGCCCCAGCATTTT. Translation: CASSSTGEIQPQHF.

This clone was counted a single time. This chain joins TRBV18 and TRBJ2-1; no firm D call. Germline lookup yields CDR1 KGHSH and CDR2 LQKENI. The CDR3 extends over 14 amino acids. The V end lost 0 bases, the J end lost 8 bases, and 11 bases lay between the germline ends. CDR3 in DNA: TGTGCCAGCTCACCACCCGATAGCAACTATGAGCAGTTCTTC. Translated: CASSPPDSNYEQFF.

The chain carries TRBV19 and TRBJ2-1, with 12 bases that match TRBD2. The germline V gene encodes CDR1 LNHDA and CDR2 SQIVND (reference sequence). The CDR3 has 15 residues. J lost 5 bases, V lost 7 bases, and 6 bases had no gene match. The CDR3 region has the DNA TGTGCCAGTACCACACTAGCGGGAGGCCACAATGAGCAGTTCTTC. Translating it yields CASTTLAGGHNEQFF. The complete variable domain, with remaining parts taken from reference TRBV19 and TRBJ2-1, reads DGGITQSPKYLFRKEGQNVTLSCEQNLNHDAMYWYRQDPGQGLRLIYYSQIVNDFQKGDIAEGYSVSREKKESFPLTVTSAQKNPTAFYLCASTTLAGGHNEQFFGPGTRLTVL.

The chain uses TRBV7-6 and TRBJ1-6, with D perhaps matching TRBD1 (5 bases). The CDR3 extends over 15 amino acids. The V end lost 3 bases, the J end lost 1 base, and 7 bases lay between the germline ends. Germline V CDR1 and CDR2: SGHVS, FNYEAQ. The CDR3 coding sequence is TGTGCCAGCAGCTTGTCAGGGTCCTATAATTCACCCCTCCACTTT. Translation gives CASSLSGSYNSPLHF.

The gene calls are TRBV7-2 and TRBJ2-2; 12 bases are shared with TRBD2. Trimming at V came to 4 bases and at J to 7 bases, leaving 1 base not matched to a gene. Germline CDR1 reads SGHTA; CDR2 reads FQGNSA. The CDR3 sequence is 14 residues long. CDR3: CASSSGLAGGELFF. The DNA for the CDR3 is TGTGCCAGCAGCTCGGGACTAGCGGGCGGGGAGCTGTTTTTT.

The V gene is TRBV18, the J gene TRBJ1-4; D unresolved. This CDR3 contains 13 residues. Trimming pared 2 bases from V and 10 bases from J, leaving 11 bases between. CDR1 and CDR2 from the germline V gene are KGHSH and LQKENI. The chain's CDR3 is CASSPKGSGKLFF. CDR3 bases: TGTGCCAGCTCACCAAAAGGAAGCGGAAAACTGTTTTTT. The full variable domain, in which reference TRBV18 and TRBJ1-4 provide the parts outside the CDR3, is NAGVMQNPRHLVRRRGQEARLRCSPMKGHSHVYWYRQLPEEGLKFMVYLQKENIIDESGMPKERFSAEFPKEGPSILRIQQVVRGDSAAYFCASSPKGSGKLFFGSGTQLSVL.

The gene calls are TRBV2 and TRBJ2-5, with D perhaps TRBD2 (7 bases). The CDR3 length is 15 residues. Germline assignment: CDR1 SNHLY and CDR2 FYNNEI. Trimming pared 4 bases from V and 5 bases from J, leaving 17 bases between. CDR3 DNA sequence: TGTGCCAGCAGTGGGGTGGGGGGGCGAGCGGAGACCCAGTACTTC. This translates into CASSGVGGRAETQYF.

The chain is built from TRBV6-5 and TRBJ2-2, with 7 bases that match TRBD1. Germline CDR1 and CDR2: MNHEY and SVGAGI. V gave up 2 bases and J gave up 4 bases; unmatched junction bases: 7. This CDR3 is 16 amino acids long. The CDR3, as DNA: TGTGCCAGCAGTTACAGAGACAGGGTATTCACCGGGGAGCTGTTTTTT. Translated, it gives CASSYRDRVFTGELFF.

This chain links TRBV28 with TRBJ1-1, with D perhaps TRBD1 (5 bases). Germline V lookup: CDR1 MDHEN, CDR2 SYDVKM. The length of the CDR3 is 15 residues. V lost 7 bases and J lost 0, with 15 bases in between. CDR3 loop: CASTKGSYLNTEAFF. The CDR3 coding sequence is TGTGCCAGCACTAAGGGGTCATACTTGAACACTGAAGCTTTCTTT.

In nucleotides, the CDR3 is TGCGCCAGCAGCTTACAGGGAGACTACGAGCAGTACTTC. Encoded protein: CASSLQGDYEQYF. The chain carries TRBV5-1 and TRBJ2-5, with D possibly being TRBD1 (6 bases). The J call may be in error: the DNA end matches TRBJ2-7 better. Germline loops: CDR1 SGHRS, CDR2 YFSETQ. The CDR3 sequence is 13 residues long.

This rearrangement joins TRBV6-1 to TRBJ2-5; 11 nucleotides align to TRBD2. V was clipped by 2 bases and J by 1 base; unmatched bases: 3. There are 16 residues in the CDR3. Germline values: CDR1 MNHNS, CDR2 SASEGT. The CDR3 reads CASSELLAGVQETQYF. The CDR3 DNA reads TGTGCCAGCAGTGAATTACTAGCGGGGGTCCAAGAGACCCAGTACTTC.

The chain is built from TRBV29-1 and TRBJ1-3, with 9 bases aligning to TRBD1. This CDR3 has 13 amino acids. Germline CDR1 reads SQVTM; CDR2 reads ANQGSEA. Germline trimming cut 6 bases from V and 0 bases from J; bases unmatched to any gene: 0. The CDR3 protein is CSVTGGSGNTIYF. CDR3 bases: TGCAGCGTGACAGGGGGCTCTGGAAACACCATATATTTT. The entire variable domain, with the rest obtained from reference TRBV29-1 and TRBJ1-3, is as follows: SAVISQKPSRDICQRGTSLTIQCQVDSQVTMMFWYRQQPGQSLTLIATANQGSEATYESGFVIDKFPISRPNLTFSTLTVSNMSPEDSSIYLCSVTGGSGNTIYFGEGSWLTVV.

The rearrangement uses TRBV27 and TRBJ2-7; TRBD2 aligns across 9 bases. Germline trimming cut 3 bases from V and 6 bases from J; bases unmatched to any gene: 6. CDR1 is MNHEY, CDR2 SMNVEV, per germline (reference sequence). This CDR3 has 14 amino acids. The CDR3 sequence is CASSFQREAAEQYF. Here the CDR3 DNA reads TGTGCCAGCAGTTTCCAGCGGGAGGCGGCCGAGCAGTACTTC.

This clone was seen more than once but under ten times. The V gene is TRBV7-8, the J gene TRBJ2-1, with 9 bases matching TRBD2. This CDR3 contains 15 residues. Germline loops: CDR1 SGHVS, CDR2 FQNEAQ. Unmatched junction bases numbered 5, after V lost 2 bases and J lost 6 bases. In DNA form, the CDR3 reads TGTGCCAGCAGCTTATTGGGACTAGCCGTCAATGAGCAGTTCTTC. Its protein product is CASSLLGLAVNEQFF.

The rearrangement uses TRBV6-1 and TRBJ1-5; D ambiguous. The length of the CDR3 is 17 residues. Germline V gene data show CDR1 as MNHNS and CDR2 as SASEGT. V lost 2 bases and J 0 bases, leaving 14 bases between the germline ends. Written as DNA, the CDR3 is TGTGCCAGCAGTGAACTGTCGGTCAGGTATAGCAATCAGCCCCAGCATTTT. Its protein is CASSELSVRYSNQPQHF.

The rearrangement links TRBV5-1 to TRBJ2-3; TRBD2 agrees at 10 bases. Trimming cost V 7 bases and J 4 bases; bases outside gene matches: 6. Germline values: CDR1 SGHRS, CDR2 YFSETQ. This CDR3 region has 14 residues. CDR3 DNA sequence: TGCGCCAGCCGCCTAGCGGGAGTAGCAGATACGCAGTATTTT. It translates to CASRLAGVADTQYF.

The CDR3 nucleotides read TGTGCCAGCAGTTTTGGGCGGGTAAACAATGAGCAGTTCTTC. This gives the protein CASSFGRVNNEQFF. The V gene is TRBV27, the J gene TRBJ2-1; weak D call: TRBD2 (5 bases). The CDR3 totals 14 residues. Deletions cut 3 bases from V and 5 bases from J, with 11 bases between. Germline CDR1 reads MNHEY; CDR2 reads SMNVEV (reference sequence).

The V gene is TRBV25-1, the J gene TRBJ1-1; TRBD1 aligns across 7 bases. CDR3 size: 16 residues. V dropped 4 bases and J dropped 0; count of bases not matched to a gene: 8. The V gene's germline CDR1 is MGHDK and CDR2 SYGVNS. Written as DNA, the CDR3 is TGTGCCAGCAGTGGGGACAGAAACCCCTTGAACACTGAAGCTTTCTTT. Its translation is CASSGDRNPLNTEAFF. Using reference TRBV25-1 and TRBJ1-1 for the parts outside the CDR3, the full variable domain is EADIYQTPRYLVIGTGKKITLECSQTMGHDKMYWYQQDPGMELHLIHYSYGVNSTEKGDLSSESTVSRIRTEHFPLTLESARPSHTSQYLCASSGDRNPLNTEAFFGQGTRLTVV.

The V gene is TRBV27, the J gene TRBJ2-7; D perhaps matches TRBD2 (5 bases). This CDR3 has 13 amino acids. Looked up from germline, CDR1 is MNHEY and CDR2 is SMNVEV (reference sequence). Trimming removed 3 bases from V and 3 bases from J, with 9 bases in between. CDR3 nucleotides: TGTGCCAGCAGTTTCTCTAGCAACTACGAGCAGTACTTC. Translating it yields CASSFSSNYEQYF.